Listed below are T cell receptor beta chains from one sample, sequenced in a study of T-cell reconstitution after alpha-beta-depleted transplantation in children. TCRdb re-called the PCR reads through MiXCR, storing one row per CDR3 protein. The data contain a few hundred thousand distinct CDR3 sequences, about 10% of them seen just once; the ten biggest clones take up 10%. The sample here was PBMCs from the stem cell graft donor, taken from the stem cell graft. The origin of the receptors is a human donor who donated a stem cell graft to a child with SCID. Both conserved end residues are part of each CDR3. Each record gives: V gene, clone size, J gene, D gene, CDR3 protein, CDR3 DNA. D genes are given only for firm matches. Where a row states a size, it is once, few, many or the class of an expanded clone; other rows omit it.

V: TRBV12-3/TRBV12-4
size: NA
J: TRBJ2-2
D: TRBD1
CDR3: CASIKGQGFNGELFF
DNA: TGTGCCAGCATCAAGGGACAGGGGTTTAACGGGGAGCTGTTTTTT

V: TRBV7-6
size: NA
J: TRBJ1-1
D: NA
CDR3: CASSIDTNTEAFF
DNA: TGTGCCAGCAGCATAGACACGAACACTGAAGCTTTCTTT

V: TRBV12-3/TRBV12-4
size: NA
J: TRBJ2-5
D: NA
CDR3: CASSHAGSEETQYF
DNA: TGTGCCAGCAGCCACGCGGGCTCCGAGGAGACCCAGTACTTC

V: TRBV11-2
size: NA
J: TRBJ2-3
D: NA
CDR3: CASSLDGGIADTQYF
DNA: TGTGCCAGCAGCTTAGATGGGGGAATAGCAGATACGCAGTATTTT

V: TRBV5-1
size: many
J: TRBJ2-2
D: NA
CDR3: CASSLLGASNTGELFF
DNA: TGCGCCAGCAGCTTGTTAGGAGCGTCCAACACCGGGGAGCTGTTTTTT

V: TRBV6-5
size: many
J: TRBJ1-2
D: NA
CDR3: CASSYPAGQGYGYTF
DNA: TGTGCCAGCAGTTACCCTGCGGGACAAGGCTATGGCTACACCTTC

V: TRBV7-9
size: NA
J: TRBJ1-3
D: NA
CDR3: CASSFDLTGNTIYF
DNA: TGTGCCAGCAGCTTTGACCTGACCGGAAACACCATATATTTT

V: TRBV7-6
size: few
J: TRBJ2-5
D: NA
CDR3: CASSLRRGWQETQYF
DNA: TGTGCCAGCAGCTTACGGCGGGGTTGGCAAGAGACCCAGTACTTC

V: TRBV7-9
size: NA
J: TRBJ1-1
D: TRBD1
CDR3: CASSPDRGFTEAFF
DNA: TGTGCCAGCAGCCCAGACAGGGGATTCACTGAAGCTTTCTTT

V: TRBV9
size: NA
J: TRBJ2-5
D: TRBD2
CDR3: CASSPQRGGHETQYF
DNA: TGTGCCAGCAGCCCCCAGCGGGGGGGCCACGAGACCCAGTACTTC

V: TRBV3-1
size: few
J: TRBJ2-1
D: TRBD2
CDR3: CASSQETSGGGANEQFF
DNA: TGTGCCAGCAGCCAAGAAACTAGCGGGGGCGGGGCGAATGAGCAGTTCTTC

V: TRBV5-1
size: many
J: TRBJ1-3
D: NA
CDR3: CASSSGAGNTIYF
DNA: TGCGCCAGCAGCTCGGGAGCTGGAAACACCATATATTTT

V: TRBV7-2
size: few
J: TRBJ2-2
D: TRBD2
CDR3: CASSLASGGATGELFF
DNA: TGTGCCAGCAGCTTAGCTAGCGGGGGGGCTACCGGGGAGCTGTTTTTT

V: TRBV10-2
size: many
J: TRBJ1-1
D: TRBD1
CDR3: CASSLRDRANTEAFF
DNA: TGCGCCAGCAGTCTCCGGGACAGGGCTAACACTGAAGCTTTCTTT

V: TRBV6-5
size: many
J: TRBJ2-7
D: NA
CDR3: CASSYAGKYEQYF
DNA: TGTGCCAGCAGTTACGCAGGGAAGTACGAGCAGTACTTC

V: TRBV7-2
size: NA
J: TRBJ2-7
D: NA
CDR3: CASSYDVAAYEQYF
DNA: TGTGCCAGCAGCTACGACGTTGCTGCATACGAGCAGTACTTC

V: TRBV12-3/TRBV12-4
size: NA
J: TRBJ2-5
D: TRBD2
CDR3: CASSYPGTSQETQYF
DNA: TGTGCCAGCAGTTACCCCGGGACTAGCCAAGAGACCCAGTACTTC

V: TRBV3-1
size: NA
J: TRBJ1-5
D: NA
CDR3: CASSQGLMQPQHF
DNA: TGTGCCAGCAGCCAAGGTTTGATGCAGCCCCAGCATTTT

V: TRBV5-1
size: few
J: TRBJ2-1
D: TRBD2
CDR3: CASTPVSGYNEQFF
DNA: TGCGCCAGCACCCCGGTTAGCGGGTACAATGAGCAGTTCTTC

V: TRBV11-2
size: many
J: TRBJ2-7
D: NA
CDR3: CASSLDGRWGVGSYEQYF
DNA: TGTGCCAGCAGCTTAGATGGCAGATGGGGGGTCGGGTCCTACGAGCAGTACTTC

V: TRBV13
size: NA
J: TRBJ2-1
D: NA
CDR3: CASSLNGNPDNEQFF
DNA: TGTGCCAGCAGCTTAAACGGGAATCCAGACAATGAGCAGTTCTTC

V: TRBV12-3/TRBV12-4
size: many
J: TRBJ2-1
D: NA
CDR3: CASTLPRRGNEQFF
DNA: TGTGCCAGCACTTTACCCCGAAGAGGGAATGAGCAGTTCTTC

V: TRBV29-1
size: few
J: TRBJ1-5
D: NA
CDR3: CSVESQGGQPQHF
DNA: TGCAGCGTTGAATCGCAGGGAGGTCAGCCCCAGCATTTT

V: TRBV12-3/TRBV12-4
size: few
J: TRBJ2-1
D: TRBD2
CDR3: CASSSLLRAGGDNEQFF
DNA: TGTGCCAGCAGTTCCCTCTTAAGGGCGGGGGGGGACAATGAGCAGTTCTTC

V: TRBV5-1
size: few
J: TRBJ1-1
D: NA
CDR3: CASSLNTGRPTEAFF
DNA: TGCGCCAGCAGCCTAAACACAGGGCGGCCCACTGAAGCTTTCTTT

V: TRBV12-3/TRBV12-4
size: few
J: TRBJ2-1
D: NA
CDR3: CASSSPTDGYNEQFF
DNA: TGTGCCAGCAGTTCCCCTACAGACGGATACAATGAGCAGTTCTTC

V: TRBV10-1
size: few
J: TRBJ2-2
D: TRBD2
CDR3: CASSGPGLAGVTGELFF
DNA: TGCGCCAGCAGTGGCCCGGGACTAGCGGGGGTCACCGGGGAGCTGTTTTTT

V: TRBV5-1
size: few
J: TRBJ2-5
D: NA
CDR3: CASSGASATMGETQYF
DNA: TGCGCCAGCAGCGGGGCTAGCGCAACCATGGGAGAGACCCAGTACTTC

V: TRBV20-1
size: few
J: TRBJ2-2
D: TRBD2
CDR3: CSAIGPPGLAGVRTGELFF
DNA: TGCAGTGCTATAGGGCCCCCGGGACTAGCGGGGGTGCGCACCGGGGAGCTGTTTTTT

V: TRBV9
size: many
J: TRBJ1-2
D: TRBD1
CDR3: CASSPSGTGVSYTF
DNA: TGTGCCAGCAGCCCTAGCGGGACAGGGGTGAGCTACACCTTC

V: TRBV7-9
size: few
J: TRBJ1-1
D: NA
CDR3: CASSSPGRTEAFF
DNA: TGTGCCAGCAGCTCCCCCGGTAGGACTGAAGCTTTCTTT

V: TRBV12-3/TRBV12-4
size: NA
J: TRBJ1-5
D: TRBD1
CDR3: CASSIGTGWPQHF
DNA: TGTGCCAGCAGTATCGGGACAGGTTGGCCCCAGCATTTT

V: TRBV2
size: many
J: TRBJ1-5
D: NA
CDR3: CASSVGTYSNQPQHF
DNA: TGTGCCAGCAGTGTGGGCACCTATAGCAATCAGCCCCAGCATTTT

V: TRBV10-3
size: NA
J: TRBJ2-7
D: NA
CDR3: CAISSNDRSYEQYF
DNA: TGTGCCATCAGTTCCAACGACAGGTCCTACGAGCAGTACTTC

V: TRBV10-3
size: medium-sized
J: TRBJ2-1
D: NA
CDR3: CAISDLTRGRSNEQFF
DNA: TGTGCCATCAGTGACTTGACTAGGGGGAGGTCAAATGAGCAGTTCTTC

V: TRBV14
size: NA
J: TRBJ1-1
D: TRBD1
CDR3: CASSQPDRGKAFF
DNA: TGTGCCAGCAGCCAACCGGACAGGGGAAAAGCTTTCTTT

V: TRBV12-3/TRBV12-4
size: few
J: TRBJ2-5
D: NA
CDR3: CASSLRFTGTQYF
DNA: TGTGCCAGCAGTTTACGCTTCACCGGGACCCAGTACTTC

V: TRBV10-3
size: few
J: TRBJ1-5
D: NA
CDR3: CAISESTTQPQHF
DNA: TGTGCCATCAGTGAGTCGACGACTCAGCCCCAGCATTTT

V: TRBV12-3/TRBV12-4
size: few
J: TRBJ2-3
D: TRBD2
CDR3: CASSVTSGGADTQYF
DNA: TGTGCCAGCAGTGTGACTAGCGGGGGGGCAGATACGCAGTATTTT

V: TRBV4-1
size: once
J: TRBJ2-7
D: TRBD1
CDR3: CASSITGAYEQYF
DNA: TGCGCCAGCAGTATCACAGGGGCCTACGAGCAGTACTTC

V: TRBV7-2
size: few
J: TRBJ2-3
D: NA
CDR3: CDSSLRGGPTDTQYF
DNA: TGTGACAGCAGCTTAAGGGGGGGACCCACAGATACGCAGTATTTT

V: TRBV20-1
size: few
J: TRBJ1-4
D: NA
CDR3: CSARTRNEKLFF
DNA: TGCAGTGCTAGGACACGGAATGAAAAACTGTTTTTT

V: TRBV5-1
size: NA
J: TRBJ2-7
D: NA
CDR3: CASSLEVGPYSYEQYF
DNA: TGCGCCAGCAGCTTGGAAGTGGGGCCCTACTCCTACGAGCAGTACTTC

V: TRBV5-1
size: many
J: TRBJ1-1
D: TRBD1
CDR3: CASSVTGQGDTEAFF
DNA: TGCGCCAGCAGCGTCACCGGACAGGGAGACACTGAAGCTTTCTTT

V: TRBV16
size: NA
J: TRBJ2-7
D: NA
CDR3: CASGTPLRQKTYEQYF
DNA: TGTGCCAGCGGAACACCCCTACGACAGAAAACCTACGAGCAGTACTTC

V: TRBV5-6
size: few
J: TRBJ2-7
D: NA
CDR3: CASSLYPGGDYEQYF
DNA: TGTGCCAGCAGCTTGTATCCAGGTGGGGACTACGAGCAGTACTTC

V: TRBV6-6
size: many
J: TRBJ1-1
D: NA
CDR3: CASSYEGFTEAFF
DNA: TGTGCCAGCAGTTACGAGGGTTTCACTGAAGCTTTCTTT

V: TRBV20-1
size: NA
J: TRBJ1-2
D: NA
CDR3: CSARGNSGNYGYTF
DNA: TGCAGTGCTAGAGGAAACAGCGGCAACTATGGCTACACCTTC

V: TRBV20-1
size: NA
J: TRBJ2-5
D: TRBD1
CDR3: CSVTTGAGKTQYF
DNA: TGCAGTGTAACGACAGGGGCTGGAAAGACCCAGTACTTC

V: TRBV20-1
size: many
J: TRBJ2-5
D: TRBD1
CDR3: CSARPPRQGRQETQYF
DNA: TGCAGTGCTAGACCCCCCCGACAGGGGAGGCAAGAGACCCAGTACTTC

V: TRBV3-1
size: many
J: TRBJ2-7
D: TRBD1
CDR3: CASSPPGQGAYEQYF
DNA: TGTGCCAGCAGCCCCCCGGGACAGGGGGCATACGAGCAGTACTTC

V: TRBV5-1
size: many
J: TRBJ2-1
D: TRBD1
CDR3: CASSNPGGIPYNEQFF
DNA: TGCGCCAGCAGCAACCCAGGGGGAATCCCCTACAATGAGCAGTTCTTC

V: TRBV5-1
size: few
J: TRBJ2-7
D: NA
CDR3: CASSPRRSGSYEQYF
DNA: TGCGCCAGCAGCCCTAGGAGAAGCGGATCCTACGAGCAGTACTTC

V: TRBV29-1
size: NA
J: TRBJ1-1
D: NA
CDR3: CSAGGAAGWGNTEAFF
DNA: TGCAGCGCCGGTGGAGCGGCGGGGTGGGGGAACACTGAAGCTTTCTTT